This T cell receptor beta chain came from a study of blood T cell repertoires in COVID-19. Whole-study context: Specimens from acute and convalescent COVID-19 originated in the United States, Italy and Spain.

V lost 6 bases, J lost 3 bases, and 7 bases stayed unmatched. The CDR3 is 15 amino acids. Per the germline V gene, CDR1 is MNHEY and CDR2 is SMNVEV (reference sequence). Some clones are missing from TCRdb's copy, which holds only in-frame ones; the method was immunoSEQ multiplex PCR. The sample lists approximately 410,000 clones, roughly 88% occurring once. This chain links TRBV27 with TRBJ1-1; TRBD1 agrees at 10 bases. The TCR comes from a young woman with active or convalescent COVID-19. What was sequenced was peripheral blood. The CDR3 here is CASSPTGTGDTEAFF. The DNA of the CDR3 is TGTGCCAGCAGCCCCACCGGGACAGGGGACACTGAAGCTTTCTTT.